Sequencing of this T cell receptor (beta chain) was carried out in a study of early T cells in non-severe SARS-CoV-2 infection. Overall study context: Sequencing of bulk RNA from unsorted whole blood was done, without chain pairing. Notes on the study in general: Lookups in VDJdb leaned toward anti-spike CD8 responses and missed private and CD4 specificities.

cDNA molecules, individually, were tagged with unique molecular identifiers. From the 5' RACE reads, TCRdb called clonotypes with MiXCR, one entry per CDR3 protein. The repertoire has 60,000 to 65,000 distinct CDR3 sequences, almost 9.5% of them found once; the top ten carry 1.2%. To note about this clonotype: What it binds is not known.

The germline V gene has CDR1 LNHDA and CDR2 SQIVND (reference sequence). The CDR3 is 15 residues long. The ends were cut back, 9 bases at V and 2 bases at J, with 16 bases in the middle. Sequenced material: whole blood. This clonotype originated in an adult who was a healthcare worker with PCR-confirmed SARS-CoV-2 infection or an uninfected control (not recorded which). V usage is TRBV19 and J usage is TRBJ2-2; D is perhaps TRBD1 (6 bases). The CDR3 is CARRVRDTNTGELFF. The CDR3 DNA follows: TGTGCCAGGAGGGTCCGGGACACCAACACCGGGGAGCTGTTTTTT. Full variable domain (rest looked up from reference TRBV19 and TRBJ2-2): DGGITQSPKYLFRKEGQNVTLSCEQNLNHDAMYWYRQDPGQGLRLIYYSQIVNDFQKGDIAEGYSVSREKKESFPLTVTSAQKNPTAFYLCARRVRDTNTGELFFGEGSRLTVL.